The following is a T cell receptor beta chain sequence with its context. This clone was observed a handful of times. Its antigen is not yet known. No per-base quality is available; no much larger clone lies one base away. TCRbeta CDR3 regions were amplified from genomic DNA by means of the immunoSEQ Assay, a bias-controlled multiplex PCR. For the original study's pipeline: The number of nucleated cells in each sample was estimated from the amplification of reference gene primers within the assay. Sequence reads were collapsed and filtered to measure the absolute abundance of every unique TCRbeta CDR3 rearrangement. Productive Simpson clonality was computed per sample as the square root of Simpson's diversity index over productive rearrangements. As stored in TCRdb, this immuneACCESS dataset retains in-frame rearrangements with V and J assigned. A fraction of the clones does not appear; measured against another copy, unresolved V genes explain less than half of the discrepancy, and the remainder lacks a known reason. The V and J calls and the clone size are those of that table, but D and trimming were determined from the DNA. The sample data list under 150,000 clones, and around three quarters of these were observed just once. 10% to 15% of the sample belongs to the ten largest clones.

Each collaborating institution followed its own protocols to collect whole blood in K2EDTA tubes. For TCRbeta analysis, collaborators shipped samples as frozen whole blood, isolated PBMCs, or DNA extracted from either of those sample types. The data were taken from a study of blood T cell repertoires in COVID-19 (dated by TCRdb to 2018 to 2020). Background for the entire study: Samples from collaborators originated in the United States, Italy and Spain and spanned both the acute and convalescent phases of COVID-19. The repertoires were released in a freely available public database intended as a resource for research on the immune response to SARS-CoV-2. The prospective study material was composed of cDNA or gDNA derived from T cells, B-cell-depleted T cells, or PBMCs. The dataset comprised deeply sampled blood TCRbeta repertoires from subjects exposed to, actively infected with, or recovered from COVID-19. Nearly every sample came with metadata listing a de-identified subject ID, COVID-19 status, age in years and sex. Samples came from the ongoing ImmuneRACE study (first 160 participants) plus 1,254 subjects from 6 global collaborators. Where available, HLA class I and class II types were obtained from metadata supplied by the sample provider rather than from assay-based typing.

There are 14 amino acids in the CDR3, from cysteine to phenylalanine inclusive. Only the CDR3 DNA is retained, 42 bases long and in frame from the first base. The germline ends are 11 bases apart after V is trimmed by 2 bases and J by 4 bases. Per the germline V gene, WSHSY is the CDR1 and SAAADI is the CDR2. Results and caveats for the whole study, not just this receptor: The quantity of clinical and demographic metadata differed by source and by participant and was supplied without curation.

Recombination linked TRBV10-2 to TRBJ1-1; a weak D assignment points to TRBD1 (6 bases agree). Sequences were obtained from peripheral blood. The TCR originated in an elderly man with acute or convalescent COVID-19. The DNA is as follows: TGCGCCAGCAGTGAGGGGCAGGGGACCACTGAAGCTTTCTTT. Translated, this gives CASSEGQGTTEAFF.